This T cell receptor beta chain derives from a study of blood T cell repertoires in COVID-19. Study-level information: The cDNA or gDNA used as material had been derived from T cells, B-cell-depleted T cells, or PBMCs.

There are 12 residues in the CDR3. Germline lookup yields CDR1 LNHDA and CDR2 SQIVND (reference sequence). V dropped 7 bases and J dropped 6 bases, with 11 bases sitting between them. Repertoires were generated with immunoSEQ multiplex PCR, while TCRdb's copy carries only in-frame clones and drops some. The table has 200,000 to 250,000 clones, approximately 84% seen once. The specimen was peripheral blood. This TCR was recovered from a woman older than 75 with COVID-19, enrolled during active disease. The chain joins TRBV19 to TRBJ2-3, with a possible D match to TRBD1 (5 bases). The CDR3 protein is CASTAGRDTQYF. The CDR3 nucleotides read TGTGCCAGTACCGCAGGGCGGGATACGCAGTATTTT. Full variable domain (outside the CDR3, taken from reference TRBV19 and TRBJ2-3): DGGITQSPKYLFRKEGQNVTLSCEQNLNHDAMYWYRQDPGQGLRLIYYSQIVNDFQKGDIAEGYSVSREKKESFPLTVTSAQKNPTAFYLCASTAGRDTQYFGPGTRLTVL.